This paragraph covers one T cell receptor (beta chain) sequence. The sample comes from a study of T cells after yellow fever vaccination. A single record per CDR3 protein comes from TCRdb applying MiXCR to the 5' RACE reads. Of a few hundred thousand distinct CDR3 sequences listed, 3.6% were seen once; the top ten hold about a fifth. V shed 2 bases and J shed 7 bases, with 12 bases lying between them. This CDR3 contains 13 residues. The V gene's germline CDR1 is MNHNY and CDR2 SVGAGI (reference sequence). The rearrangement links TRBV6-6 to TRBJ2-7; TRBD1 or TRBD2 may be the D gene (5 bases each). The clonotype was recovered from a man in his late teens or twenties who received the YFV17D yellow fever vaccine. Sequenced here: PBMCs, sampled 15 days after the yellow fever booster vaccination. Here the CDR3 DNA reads TGTGCCAGCAGTTACGGGACCTTTTCGGAGCAGTACTTC. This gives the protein CASSYGTFSEQYF.